In this sample, the clone carrying this T cell receptor (beta chain) turned up a few times. Its cognate antigen is unknown. PBMCs originated in about 9.8 ml of fresh peripheral blood. The CDR3 extends over 14 amino acids. Germline lookup yields CDR1 SGHKS and CDR2 YYEKEE (reference sequence). J lost 11 bases, V lost 2 bases, and 5 bases had no gene match. The data derive from a study of Graves' ophthalmopathy and Graves' hyperthyroidism. Study-level points and caveats: The 13-signature model separated ophthalmopathy from stable hyperthyroidism at roughly 90% sensitivity and roughly 80% specificity. Most expanded clonotypes in thyroid above 0.001 frequency also showed up in blood.

Researchers took RNA transcripts and amplified TCR beta CDR3 regions from them. The authors performed first-round RT-PCR with HTBI primers and then a second-round multiplex PCR. From the multiplex PCR reads, TCRdb called clonotypes with MiXCR, one entry per CDR3 protein. The sample has roughly 610,000 distinct CDR3 sequences, 22% seen once. This clonotype was sampled from a woman in her late teens or twenties with stable Graves' hyperthyroidism. Some clones in this sample may be carry-over from other donors' samples. Sequenced material: peripheral blood. The chain is built from TRBV5-5 and TRBJ1-6, with TRBD1 identical over 9 bases. CDR3 sequence reads: CASSFPGQGPPLHF. The CDR3 DNA reads TGTGCCAGCAGCTTTCCGGGACAGGGACCACCCCTCCACTTT.